The 13 T cell receptor beta chains below come from one sample, sequenced in a study of spatial heterogeneity in lung cancer. One entry per CDR3 protein results from TCRdb running MiXCR on the 5' RACE reads. The table includes about 11,000 distinct CDR3 sequences, 10% detected once. Time point noted: blood at routine non-recurrence follow-up after resection. The input for sequencing was PBMCs, taken at follow-up. All receptors derive from a female donor with early-stage non-small cell lung cancer.

Ten or more counts support this clonotype. The chain couples TRBV12-3 or TRBV12-4 to TRBJ2-7; tentatively, D is TRBD1 (6 bases). Trimming shortened V by 5 bases and J by 2 bases, and 10 bases separated the two germline ends. The CDR3 length is 13 residues. CDR3 nucleotides: TGTGCCAGCAGTCAGGGGCGAACCTACGAGCAGTACGTC. This sequence encodes CASSQGRTYEQYV.

This clonotype has a count of ten or more. The V call is TRBV20-1, the J call TRBJ1-1; the D is unclear. The CDR3 length is 13 residues. The germline V gene has CDR1 DFQATT and CDR2 SNEGSKA (reference sequence). Trimming removed 0 bases from V and 6 bases from J, with 11 bases in between. The CDR3: CSARDQNGPEAFF. Written as DNA, the CDR3 is TGCAGTGCTAGAGATCAGAACGGGCCTGAAGCTTTCTTT.

This clonotype was seen many times. The rearrangement uses TRBV4-1 and TRBJ1-1, with a tentative D call TRBD1 (6 bases). This CDR3 region has 15 residues. The ends were cut back, 3 bases at V and 4 bases at J, with 15 bases in the middle. The germline V gene has CDR1 MGHRA and CDR2 YSYEKL. In DNA form, the CDR3 reads TGCGCCAGCAGCCAGCCAGGGTTAGGGGGCACTGAAGCTTTCTTT. Its protein is CASSQPGLGGTEAFF.

There are a few counts of this clonotype. The rearrangement links TRBV5-5 to TRBJ1-2; the D gene is possibly TRBD1 (6 bases). The CDR3 contains 16 residues. V lost 4 bases and J 3 bases, leaving 19 bases between the germline ends. CDR1 is SGHKS, CDR2 YYEKEE, per germline (reference sequence). CDR3 coding DNA: TGTGCCAGCAGCCCCACGGGGGGGGCGGGTTACTATGGCTACACCTTC. It translates to CASSPTGGAGYYGYTF.

This clonotype showed up many times. J is TRBJ2-2 and V is TRBV7-6; unclear D gene. CDR1 is SGHVS and CDR2 is FNYEAQ in the germline V gene. CDR3 length: 14 amino acids. V was shortened by 3 bases and J by 9 bases, with 14 bases between the two germline ends. CDR3 DNA sequence: TGTGCCAGCAGCTTCGGGCAGGACCTCCGGGAGCTGTTTTTT. It codes for CASSFGQDLRELFF.

V and J are TRBV24-1 and TRBJ2-2, with D unresolved. The V gene lost 5 bases and the J gene lost 1 base, with 4 bases spanning the gap. From germline, CDR1 is KGHDR and CDR2 SFDVKD. The CDR3 has 13 amino acids. The CDR3 spells CATSVKNTGELFF. The CDR3 DNA follows: TGTGCCACCAGTGTGAAGAACACCGGGGAGCTGTTTTTT.

This clonotype was counted at least ten times. The V call is TRBV28, the J call TRBJ1-5; unclear D gene. CDR1 and CDR2 (germline): MDHEN, SYDVKM. The V end was cut by 7 bases, the J end by 4 bases, with 20 bases between. The CDR3 runs 16 residues. The CDR3: CASTRGVGYQNQPQHF. The CDR3 DNA sequence: TGTGCCAGCACCCGTGGGGTAGGGTATCAAAATCAGCCCCAGCATTTT.

This clonotype has at least ten counts. The gene calls are TRBV6-1 and TRBJ2-1; no definite D call. Germline V gene data show CDR1 as MNHNS and CDR2 as SASEGT. The CDR3 runs to 13 residues. Between the trimmed V and J ends, which lost 6 bases and 6 bases, there was a span of 12 bases. In nucleotides, the CDR3 is TGTGCCAGCAGAAAATCGATGGTCAATGAGCAGTTCTTC. Residues: CASRKSMVNEQFF.

As concerns this clonotype: A read error may be the cause here, since a much bigger clone is one base away. Since no conserved phenylalanine or tryptophan closes the CDR3, a read error is the likely cause. This sequence joins TRBV2 and TRBJ2-3; 7 nucleotides match TRBD1. The CDR3 runs 15 residues. Germline V gene data show CDR1 as SNHLY and CDR2 as FYNNEI. Trimming at V came to 10 bases and at J to 1 base, leaving 11 bases not matched to a gene. CDR3 region: CATLGGPGGTDTQYS. CDR3 coding DNA: TGTGCCACCCTAGGGGGCCCCGGAGGCACAGATACGCAGTATTCT.

Ten or more counts support this clonotype. V and J are TRBV28 and TRBJ2-2; tentative D call: TRBD1 (6 bases). The germline CDR1 and CDR2 sequences are MDHEN and SYDVKM. The CDR3 has 16 amino acids. Trimming took off 7 bases at V and 3 bases at J, with 18 bases between the two ends. CDR3 loop: CASTLGDTVDTGELFF. Here the CDR3 DNA reads TGTGCCAGCACCCTAGGGGACACGGTCGACACCGGGGAGCTGTTTTTT.

This clonotype was seen repeatedly, ten times or more. The gene calls are TRBV20-1 and TRBJ1-1; 12 bases map to TRBD1. The CDR3 covers 16 residues. Germline V CDR1 and CDR2: DFQATT, SNEGSKA (reference sequence). Trimming removed 6 bases from V and 1 base from J; junction bases left unmatched: 9. In nucleotides, the CDR3 is TGCAGTGCACCCATCCGGGACAGGGGGCGGAACACTGAAGCTTTCTTT. Translated, it gives CSAPIRDRGRNTEAFF.

The sample holds many counts of this clonotype. The chain joins TRBV27 to TRBJ2-7, with no clear D. The CDR3 is 14 residues long. Trimming pared 6 bases from V and 0 bases from J, leaving 12 bases between. Germline-derived CDR1 and CDR2 are MNHEY and SMNVEV (reference sequence). The CDR3, as DNA: TGTGCCAGCAGGGCTTATCAGGTCTCCTACGAGCAGTACGTC. Translated, it gives CASRAYQVSYEQYV.

This clonotype showed up many times. The rearrangement links TRBV7-2 to TRBJ1-6; no reliable D call. Per the germline V gene, CDR1 is SGHTA and CDR2 is FQGNSA. Trimming cost V 2 bases and J 7 bases, with 12 bases left between them. This CDR3 is 15 amino acids long. The CDR3 DNA follows: TGTGCCAGCAGCTTAATGTTCCTTGGGAATTCACCCCTCCACTTT. Protein sequence: CASSLMFLGNSPLHF.